This entry is about one T cell receptor beta chain. Its antigen is unknown. The CDR3 sequence is 13 residues long. V lost 7 bases and J lost 4, with 10 bases in between. The record originates from a study of vaccination effects on CD4 cells after COVID-19. Measured with immunoSEQ multiplex PCR; TCRdb has only the in-frame clones, and not every one. The sample carries 35,000 to 40,000 clones, about 60% recorded once. Using viral peptide pools, the ViraFEST assay grew out antigen-specific CD4+ T cells prior to sequencing. When less than 13 days of culture had elapsed, CD4+ T cells were isolated. Among the vaccine recipients, none had a prior SARS-CoV-2 infection, and nucleocapsid antibodies were negative. On day 3 and again on day 7, half the medium was replaced with IL-2 medium. The study's findings and limits: By a late point after vaccination, infection- and vaccine-induced clones had shrunk markedly through clonal contraction.

The TCR comes from a human donor who received a COVID-19 vaccine. Here the sequenced sample was CD4+ T cells from PBMCs cultured with HCoV-OC43 spike peptides, taken before COVID-19 vaccination. Subset: HCoV-OC43 spike overlapping peptide pool stimulation. The chain links TRBV12-3 or TRBV12-4 to TRBJ2-2; D is unresolved. Here the CDR3 DNA reads TGTGCCAGCACCCCCCAGGCCACCGGGGAGCTGTTTTTT. Residues: CASTPQATGELFF.